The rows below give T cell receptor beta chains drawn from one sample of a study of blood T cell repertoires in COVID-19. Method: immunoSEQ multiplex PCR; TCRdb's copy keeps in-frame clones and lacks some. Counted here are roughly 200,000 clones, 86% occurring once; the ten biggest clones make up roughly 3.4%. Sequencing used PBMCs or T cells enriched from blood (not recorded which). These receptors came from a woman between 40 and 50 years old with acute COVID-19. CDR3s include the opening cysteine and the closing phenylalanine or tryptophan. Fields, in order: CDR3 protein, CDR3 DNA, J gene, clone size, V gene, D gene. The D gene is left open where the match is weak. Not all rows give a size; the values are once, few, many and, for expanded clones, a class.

cdr3_aa: CASGLARTGGVVRELFF; cdr3_nt: TGTGCTAGTGGTTTGGCACGGACAGGGGGGGTTGTAAGGGAGCTGTTTTTT; j_call: TRBJ2-2; clone_size: .; v_call: TRBV12-5; d_call: TRBD1
cdr3_aa: CASSQVWSPGAFQETQYF; cdr3_nt: TGCGCCAGCAGCCAAGTATGGTCGCCGGGAGCCTTCCAAGAGACCCAGTACTTC; j_call: TRBJ2-5; clone_size: .; v_call: TRBV4-1; d_call: .
cdr3_aa: CASSLARGTSGNTIYF; cdr3_nt: TGTGCCAGCAGCTTGGCCAGGGGGACCTCCGGAAACACCATATATTTT; j_call: TRBJ1-3; clone_size: once; v_call: TRBV5-6; d_call: TRBD1
cdr3_aa: CASRPSSGGSGETQYF; cdr3_nt: TGTGCCAGCAGACCTAGTTCAGGGGGATCAGGAGAGACCCAGTACTTC; j_call: TRBJ2-5; clone_size: .; v_call: TRBV7-9; d_call: TRBD1
cdr3_aa: CAWSSPSPGNQPQHF; cdr3_nt: TGTGCCTGGAGCAGTCCCAGTCCCGGCAATCAGCCCCAGCATTTT; j_call: TRBJ1-5; clone_size: .; v_call: TRBV30; d_call: .
cdr3_aa: CASSGTGGVANTGELFF; cdr3_nt: TGTGCCAGCAGCGGTACAGGGGGCGTTGCGAACACCGGGGAGCTGTTTTTT; j_call: TRBJ2-2; clone_size: .; v_call: TRBV9; d_call: TRBD1
cdr3_aa: CATSPTGLAVGELFF; cdr3_nt: TGTGCCACCAGCCCAACGGGACTAGCGGTCGGGGAGCTGTTTTTT; j_call: TRBJ2-2; clone_size: .; v_call: TRBV15; d_call: TRBD2
cdr3_aa: CASSLIRLRSGDEQFF; cdr3_nt: TGTGCCAGCAGCTTGATCAGGTTAAGGTCGGGGGATGAGCAGTTCTTC; j_call: TRBJ2-1; clone_size: .; v_call: TRBV7-8; d_call: .
cdr3_aa: CASSGGTGVRQPQHF; cdr3_nt: TGTGCCAGCAGCGGGGGGACAGGCGTTAGGCAGCCCCAGCATTTT; j_call: TRBJ1-5; clone_size: .; v_call: TRBV7-2; d_call: TRBD1
cdr3_aa: CASSLSAGGLYNSPLHF; cdr3_nt: TGTGCCAGCAGCTTGAGTGCAGGGGGCCTCTATAATTCACCCCTCCACTTT; j_call: TRBJ1-6; clone_size: few; v_call: TRBV5-6; d_call: TRBD1
cdr3_aa: CASSLKGGSTNEKLFF; cdr3_nt: TGTGCCAGCAGTTTAAAGGGAGGGAGCACTAATGAAAAACTGTTTTTT; j_call: TRBJ1-4; clone_size: .; v_call: TRBV27; d_call: .
cdr3_aa: CASSPLWEGNTEAFF; cdr3_nt: TGTGCCAGCAGTCCCCTCTGGGAGGGGAACACTGAAGCTTTCTTT; j_call: TRBJ1-1; clone_size: .; v_call: TRBV27; d_call: .
cdr3_aa: CASSLEGGWTQYF; cdr3_nt: TGCGCCAGCAGCCTGGAGGGGGGGTGGACGCAGTATTTT; j_call: TRBJ2-3; clone_size: once; v_call: TRBV5-1; d_call: .
cdr3_aa: CASKTQGLVSPLHF; cdr3_nt: TGTGCCAGCAAGACACAGGGGTTAGTTTCACCCCTCCACTTT; j_call: TRBJ1-6; clone_size: .; v_call: TRBV27; d_call: TRBD1
cdr3_aa: CASSARTGGNEQFF; cdr3_nt: TGTGCCAGCAGCGCCAGGACAGGCGGCAATGAGCAGTTCTTC; j_call: TRBJ2-1; clone_size: .; v_call: TRBV7-8; d_call: TRBD1
cdr3_aa: CAMGDRGTEAFF; cdr3_nt: TGTGCCATGGGGGACAGGGGCACTGAAGCTTTCTTT; j_call: TRBJ1-1; clone_size: .; v_call: TRBV10-3; d_call: TRBD1
cdr3_aa: CASSGGTGPEAFF; cdr3_nt: TGTGCCAGCAGCGGAGGGACAGGGCCTGAAGCTTTCTTT; j_call: TRBJ1-1; clone_size: .; v_call: TRBV9; d_call: TRBD1
cdr3_aa: CARSFLAGDQEQYF; cdr3_nt: TGTGCCAGAAGCTTTCTAGCGGGGGACCAAGAGCAGTACTTC; j_call: TRBJ2-7; clone_size: .; v_call: TRBV5-3; d_call: TRBD2
cdr3_aa: CATSDPNIGEVAFF; cdr3_nt: TGTGCCACCAGTGACCCGAACATAGGGGAGGTAGCTTTCTTT; j_call: TRBJ1-1; clone_size: .; v_call: TRBV24-1; d_call: .
cdr3_aa: CASTRGGGPQHF; cdr3_nt: TGTGCCAGCACCCGAGGGGGCGGGCCCCAGCATTTT; j_call: TRBJ1-5; clone_size: .; v_call: TRBV7-9; d_call: TRBD1
cdr3_aa: CASSRPSGGPVGETQYF; cdr3_nt: TGTGCCAGCAGCCGCCCTTCAGGGGGACCAGTAGGGGAGACCCAGTACTTC; j_call: TRBJ2-5; clone_size: .; v_call: TRBV3-1/TRBV3-2; d_call: TRBD1
cdr3_aa: CASSLFRDPNQPQHF; cdr3_nt: TGTGCCAGCAGTTTGTTCCGGGATCCCAATCAGCCCCAGCATTTT; j_call: TRBJ1-5; clone_size: .; v_call: TRBV27; d_call: .
cdr3_aa: CASSMFSGLAGTDTQYF; cdr3_nt: TGTGCCAGTAGTATGTTTTCCGGACTAGCGGGCACAGATACGCAGTATTTT; j_call: TRBJ2-3; clone_size: .; v_call: TRBV19; d_call: TRBD2
cdr3_aa: CASSVTGDPYNEQFF; cdr3_nt: TGTGCCAGCAGCGTAACAGGCGACCCCTACAATGAGCAGTTCTTC; j_call: TRBJ2-1; clone_size: once; v_call: TRBV9; d_call: .
cdr3_aa: CASSLDGNSYEQYF; cdr3_nt: TGTGCCAGCAGCTTAGACGGGAATTCCTACGAGCAGTACTTC; j_call: TRBJ2-7; clone_size: .; v_call: TRBV11-2; d_call: .
cdr3_aa: CSVDNEGQGGFPEAFF; cdr3_nt: TGCAGCGTTGATAACGAGGGACAGGGTGGCTTTCCTGAAGCTTTCTTT; j_call: TRBJ1-1; clone_size: .; v_call: TRBV29-1; d_call: TRBD1
cdr3_aa: CASSIDLWEGQGAEQYF; cdr3_nt: TGTGCCAGTAGTATAGATCTGTGGGAAGGACAGGGAGCCGAGCAGTACTTC; j_call: TRBJ2-7; clone_size: .; v_call: TRBV19; d_call: TRBD1
cdr3_aa: CASSLTAFMNTEAFF; cdr3_nt: TGTGCCAGCAGCTTGACAGCGTTCATGAACACTGAAGCTTTCTTT; j_call: TRBJ1-1; clone_size: .; v_call: TRBV11-2; d_call: .